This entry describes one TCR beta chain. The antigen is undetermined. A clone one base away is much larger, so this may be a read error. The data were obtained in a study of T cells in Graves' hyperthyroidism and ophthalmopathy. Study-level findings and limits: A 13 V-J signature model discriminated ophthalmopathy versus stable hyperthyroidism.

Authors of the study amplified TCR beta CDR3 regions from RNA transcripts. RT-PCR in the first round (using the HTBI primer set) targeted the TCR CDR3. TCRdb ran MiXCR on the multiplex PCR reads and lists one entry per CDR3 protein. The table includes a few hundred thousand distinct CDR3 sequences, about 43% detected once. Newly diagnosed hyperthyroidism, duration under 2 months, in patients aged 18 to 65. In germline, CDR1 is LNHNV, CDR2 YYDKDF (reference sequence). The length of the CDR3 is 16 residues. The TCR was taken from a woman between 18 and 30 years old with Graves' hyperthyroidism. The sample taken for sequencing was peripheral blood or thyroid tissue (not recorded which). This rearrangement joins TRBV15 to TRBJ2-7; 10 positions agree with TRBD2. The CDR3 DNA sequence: TGTGCCACCAGCAGAGCGACTAGCGGGTTACCCTACGTGCAGTACTTC. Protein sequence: CATSRATSGLPYVQYF. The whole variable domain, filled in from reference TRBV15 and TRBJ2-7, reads DAMVIQNPRYQVTQFGKPVTLSCSQTLNHNVMYWYQQKSSQAPKLLFHYYDKDFNNEADTPDNFQSRRPNTSFCFLDIRSPGLGDTAMYLCATSRATSGLPYVQYFGPGTRLTVT.